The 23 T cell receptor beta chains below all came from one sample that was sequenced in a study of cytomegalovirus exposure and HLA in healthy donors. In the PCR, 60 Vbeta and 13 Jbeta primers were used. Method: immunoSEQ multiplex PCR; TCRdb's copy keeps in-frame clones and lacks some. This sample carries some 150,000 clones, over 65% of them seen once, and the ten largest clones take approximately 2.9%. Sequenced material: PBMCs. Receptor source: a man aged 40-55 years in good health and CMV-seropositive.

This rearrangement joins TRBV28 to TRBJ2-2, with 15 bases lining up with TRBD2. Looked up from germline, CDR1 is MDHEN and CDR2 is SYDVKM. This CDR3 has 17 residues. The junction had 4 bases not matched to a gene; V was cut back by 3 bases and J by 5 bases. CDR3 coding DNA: TGTGCCAGCAGTTTGGGACTAGCGGGAGGAAGGACCGGGGAGCTGTTTTTT. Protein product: CASSLGLAGGRTGELFF.

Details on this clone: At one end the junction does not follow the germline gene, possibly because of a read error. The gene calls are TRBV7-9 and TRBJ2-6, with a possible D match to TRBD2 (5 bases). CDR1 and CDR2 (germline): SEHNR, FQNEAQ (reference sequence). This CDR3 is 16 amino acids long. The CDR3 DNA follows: TGTTCCAGCAGCAAAGGAGGAGGCTCTGGGGCCAACGTCCTGACTTTC. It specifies CSSSKGGGSGANVLTF.

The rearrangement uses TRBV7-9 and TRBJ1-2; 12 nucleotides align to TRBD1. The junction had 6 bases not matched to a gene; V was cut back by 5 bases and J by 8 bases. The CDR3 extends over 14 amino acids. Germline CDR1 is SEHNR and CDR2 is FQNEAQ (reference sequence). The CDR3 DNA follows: TGTGCCAGCAGCCCGGGGACAGGGGGCTACGGCTACACCTTC. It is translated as CASSPGTGGYGYTF.

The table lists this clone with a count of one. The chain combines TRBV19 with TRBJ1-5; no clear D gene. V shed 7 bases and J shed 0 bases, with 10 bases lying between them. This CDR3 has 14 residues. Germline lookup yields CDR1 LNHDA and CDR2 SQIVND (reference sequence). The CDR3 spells CASTAGDSNQPQHF. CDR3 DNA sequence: TGTGCCAGTACCGCCGGGGATAGCAATCAGCCCCAGCATTTT. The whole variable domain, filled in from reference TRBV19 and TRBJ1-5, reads DGGITQSPKYLFRKEGQNVTLSCEQNLNHDAMYWYRQDPGQGLRLIYYSQIVNDFQKGDIAEGYSVSREKKESFPLTVTSAQKNPTAFYLCASTAGDSNQPQHFGDGTRLSIL.

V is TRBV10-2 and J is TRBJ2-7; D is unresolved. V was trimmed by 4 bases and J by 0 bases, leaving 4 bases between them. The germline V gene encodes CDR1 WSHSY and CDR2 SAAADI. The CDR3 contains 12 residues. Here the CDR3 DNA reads TGCGCCAGCAGTGGCGCCTCCTACGAGCAGTACTTC. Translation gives CASSGASYEQYF.

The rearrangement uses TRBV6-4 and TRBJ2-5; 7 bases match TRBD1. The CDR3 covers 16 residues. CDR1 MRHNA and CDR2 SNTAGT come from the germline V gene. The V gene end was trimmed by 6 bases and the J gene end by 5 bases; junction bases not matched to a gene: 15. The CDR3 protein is CASSESGTVPRETQYF. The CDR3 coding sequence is TGTGCCAGCAGCGAATCCGGGACAGTCCCAAGGGAGACCCAGTACTTC.

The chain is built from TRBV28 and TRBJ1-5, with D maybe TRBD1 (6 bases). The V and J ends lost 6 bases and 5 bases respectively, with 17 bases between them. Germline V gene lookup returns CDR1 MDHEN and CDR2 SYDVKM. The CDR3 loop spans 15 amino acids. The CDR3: CASRPGQWNDQPQHF. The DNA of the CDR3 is TGTGCCAGCAGGCCCGGACAGTGGAACGATCAGCCCCAGCATTTT.

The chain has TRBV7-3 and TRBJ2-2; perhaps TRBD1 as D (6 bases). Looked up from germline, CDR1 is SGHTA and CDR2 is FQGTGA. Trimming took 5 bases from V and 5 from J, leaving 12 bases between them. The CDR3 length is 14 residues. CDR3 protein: CASSTQGNTGELFF. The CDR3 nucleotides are TGTGCCAGCAGCACCCAGGGGAATACCGGGGAGCTGTTTTTT.

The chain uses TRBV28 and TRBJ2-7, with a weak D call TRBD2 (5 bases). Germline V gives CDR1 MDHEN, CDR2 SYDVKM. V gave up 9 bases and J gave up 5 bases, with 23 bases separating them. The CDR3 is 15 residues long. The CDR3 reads CASSTTVRLNDEQYF. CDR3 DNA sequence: TGTGCCAGTTCAACAACCGTAAGACTAAACGACGAGCAGTACTTC.

CDR3: CASSIHTSNEQFF. As DNA, the CDR3 is TGTGCCAGCAGCATCCATACTAGCAATGAGCAGTTCTTC. The rearrangement joins TRBV7-3 to TRBJ2-1; weak D call: TRBD2 (5 bases). Per the germline V gene, CDR1 is SGHTA and CDR2 is FQGTGA. V lost 5 bases, J lost 6 bases, and 11 bases lay in between. This CDR3 spans 13 amino acids.

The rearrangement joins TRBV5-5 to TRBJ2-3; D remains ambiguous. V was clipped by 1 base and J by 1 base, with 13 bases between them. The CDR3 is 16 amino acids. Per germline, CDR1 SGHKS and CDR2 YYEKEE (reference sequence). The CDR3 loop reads CASSLIVGVGTDTQYF. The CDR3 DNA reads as TGTGCCAGCAGCTTGATAGTGGGCGTAGGCACAGATACGCAGTATTTT.

As DNA, the CDR3 is TGTGCCTCTAAAGGGGCGGGGGGGACTGAAGCTTTCTTT. Protein sequence: CASKGAGGTEAFF. This chain connects TRBV30 to TRBJ1-1; tentative D call: TRBD1 (5 bases). V was shortened by 7 bases and J by 5 bases, with 17 bases between the two germline ends. CDR1 GTSNPN and CDR2 SVGIG come from the germline V gene (reference sequence). The CDR3 is 13 residues long.

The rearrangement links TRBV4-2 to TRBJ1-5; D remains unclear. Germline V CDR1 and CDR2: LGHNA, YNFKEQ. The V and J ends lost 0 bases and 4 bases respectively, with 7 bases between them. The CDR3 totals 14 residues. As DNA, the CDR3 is TGTGCCAGCAGCCAAGATGCCGGTAATCAGCCCCAGCATTTT. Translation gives CASSQDAGNQPQHF.

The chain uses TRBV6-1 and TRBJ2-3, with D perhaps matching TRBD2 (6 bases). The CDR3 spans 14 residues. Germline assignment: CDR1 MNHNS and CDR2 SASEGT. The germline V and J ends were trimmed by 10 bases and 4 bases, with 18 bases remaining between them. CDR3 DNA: TGTGCCACCGGCACGCGCATAGCGGCAGATACGCAGTATTTT. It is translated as CATGTRIAADTQYF.

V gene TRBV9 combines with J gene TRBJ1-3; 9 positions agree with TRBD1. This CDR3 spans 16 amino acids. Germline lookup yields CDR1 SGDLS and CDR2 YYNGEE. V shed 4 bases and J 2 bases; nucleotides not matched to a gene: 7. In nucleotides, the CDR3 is TGTGCCAGCAGCCGCTCTAGGGACAGGGCTGGAAACACCATATATTTT. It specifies CASSRSRDRAGNTIYF. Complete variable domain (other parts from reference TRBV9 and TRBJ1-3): DSGVTQTPKHLITATGQRVTLRCSPRSGDLSVYWYQQSLDQGLQFLIQYYNGEERAKGNILERFSAQQFPDLHSELNLSSLELGDSALYFCASSRSRDRAGNTIYFGEGSWLTVV.

CDR3 in amino acids: CSAVSGSLNTGELFF. DNA of the CDR3: TGCAGCGCCGTTAGCGGGAGTCTGAACACCGGGGAGCTGTTTTTT. V usage is TRBV29-1 and J usage is TRBJ2-2; 9 bases line up with TRBD2. V shed 7 bases and J 1 base; nucleotides not matched to a gene: 7. Per germline, CDR1 SQVTM and CDR2 ANQGSEA. The CDR3 is 15 residues long.

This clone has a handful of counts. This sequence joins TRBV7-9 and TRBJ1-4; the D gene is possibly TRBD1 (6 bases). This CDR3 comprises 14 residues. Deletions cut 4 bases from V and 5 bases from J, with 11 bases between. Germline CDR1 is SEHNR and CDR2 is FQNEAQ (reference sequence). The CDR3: CASSSQGLNEKLFF. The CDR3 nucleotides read TGTGCCAGCAGCTCACAGGGCCTCAATGAAAAACTGTTTTTT.

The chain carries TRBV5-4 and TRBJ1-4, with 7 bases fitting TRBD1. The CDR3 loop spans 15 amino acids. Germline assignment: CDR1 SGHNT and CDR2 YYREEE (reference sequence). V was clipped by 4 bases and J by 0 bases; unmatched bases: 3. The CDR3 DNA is TGTGCCAGCAGCGAAACAGGGGCAACTAATGAAAAACTGTTTTTT. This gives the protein CASSETGATNEKLFF.

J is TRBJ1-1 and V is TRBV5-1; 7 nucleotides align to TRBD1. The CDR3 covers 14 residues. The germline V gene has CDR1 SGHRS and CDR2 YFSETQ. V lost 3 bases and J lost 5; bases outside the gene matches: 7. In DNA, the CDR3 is TGCGCCAGCAGCTCGAGACAGGGATTAACTGAAGCTTTCTTT. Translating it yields CASSSRQGLTEAFF.

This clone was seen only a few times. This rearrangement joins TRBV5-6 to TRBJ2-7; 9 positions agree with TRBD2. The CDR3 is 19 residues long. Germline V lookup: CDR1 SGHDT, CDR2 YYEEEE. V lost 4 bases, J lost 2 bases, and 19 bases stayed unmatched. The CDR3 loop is CASSQEGRGRLAATYEQYF. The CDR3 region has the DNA TGTGCCAGCAGCCAGGAGGGACGGGGCAGACTAGCGGCTACCTACGAGCAGTACTTC. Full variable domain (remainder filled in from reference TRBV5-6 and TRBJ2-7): DAGVTQSPTHLIKTRGQQVTLRCSPKSGHDTVSWYQQALGQGPQFIFQYYEEEERQRGNFPDRFSGHQFPNYSSELNVNALLLGDSALYLCASSQEGRGRLAATYEQYFGPGTRLTVT.

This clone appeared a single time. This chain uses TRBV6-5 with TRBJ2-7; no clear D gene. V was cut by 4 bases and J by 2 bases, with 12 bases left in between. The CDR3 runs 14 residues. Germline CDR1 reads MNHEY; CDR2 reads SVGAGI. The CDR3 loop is CASSSLRDAYEQYF. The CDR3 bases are TGTGCCAGCAGTTCCCTCCGAGATGCCTACGAGCAGTACTTC.

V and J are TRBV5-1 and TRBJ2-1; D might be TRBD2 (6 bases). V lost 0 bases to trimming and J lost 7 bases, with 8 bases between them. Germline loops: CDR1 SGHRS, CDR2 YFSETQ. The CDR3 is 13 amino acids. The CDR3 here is CASSLGGENEQFF. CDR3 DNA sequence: TGCGCCAGCAGCTTGGGGGGGGAGAATGAGCAGTTCTTC.

CDR3 region: CASSQDSFSRGSIGAFF. CDR3 DNA: TGTGCCAGCAGCCAAGACTCTTTCTCGCGGGGTAGTATCGGAGCTTTCTTT. This rearrangement joins TRBV14 to TRBJ1-1, with D unresolved. The CDR3 runs to 17 residues. CDR1 and CDR2 from the germline V gene are SGHDN and FVKESK. Trimming pared 0 bases from V and 10 bases from J, leaving 24 bases between.